The 15 T cell receptor beta chains given below trace back to one sample, sequenced in a study of blood T cell repertoires in COVID-19. Some clones are missing from TCRdb's copy, which holds only in-frame ones; the method was immunoSEQ multiplex PCR. The sample records hundreds of thousands of clones, 75% to 85% being singletons. The sequenced sample consisted of peripheral blood. Receptor source: a woman in her 30s with COVID-19, enrolled during active disease.

This clone came up a few times. The chain couples TRBV7-2 to TRBJ1-4; D call uncertain. CDR1 and CDR2 from the germline V gene are SGHTA and FQGNSA. This CDR3 contains 13 residues. V was clipped by 4 bases and J by 5 bases, with 8 bases between them. DNA for the CDR3: TGTGCCAGCAGCTCTGGCCTCAATGAAAAACTGTTTTTT. Amino acid sequence: CASSSGLNEKLFF.

A single count supports this clone. The genes are TRBV4-3 and TRBJ1-1; a possible D gene is TRBD1 (5 bases). The germline gives CDR1 LGHNA, CDR2 YSLEER. V dropped 1 base and J dropped 5 bases, with 14 bases sitting between them. The CDR3 runs to 15 residues. This CDR3 reads CASSQVHGGGTEAFF. For the CDR3, the DNA is TGCGCCAGCAGCCAAGTTCATGGGGGAGGGACTGAAGCTTTCTTT.

The V call is TRBV6-1, the J call TRBJ1-2; D may be TRBD1 (5 bases). The CDR3 runs to 14 residues. The germline V gene encodes CDR1 MNHNS and CDR2 SASEGT. V lost 1 base and J lost 4, with 10 bases in between. DNA for the CDR3: TGTGCCAGCAGTGAAGTTGTGACAGTCTATGGCTACACCTTC. It yields the protein CASSEVVTVYGYTF.

This rearrangement joins TRBV6-2 or TRBV6-3 to TRBJ2-2; 8 bases align to TRBD2. The V gene's germline CDR1 is MNHEY and CDR2 SVGEGT. The CDR3 spans 17 residues. V dropped 5 bases and J dropped 7; count of bases not matched to a gene: 15. The CDR3 bases are TGTGCCAGCAGTGTACCCGGGGGGGCTGTAGCGGTCGGGGAGCTGTTTTTT. Amino acid sequence: CASSVPGGAVAVGELFF.

The chain links TRBV18 to TRBJ1-6; the D is unclear. This CDR3 region has 13 residues. V was shortened by 3 bases and J by 5 bases, with 5 bases between the two germline ends. The germline CDR1 and CDR2 sequences are KGHSH and LQKENI. For the CDR3, the DNA is TGTGCCAGCTCACCTACGGATAATTCACCCCTCCACTTT. It codes for CASSPTDNSPLHF.

This clone was detected only a few times. This rearrangement joins TRBV11-1 to TRBJ2-3; TRBD2 matches at 10 bases. Looked up from germline, CDR1 is SGHAT and CDR2 is FQDESV (reference sequence). The J segment lost 6 bases and the V segment lost 5 bases, leaving 5 bases of the junction unmatched. The CDR3 runs 14 residues. The chain's CDR3 is CASSHLAGADTQYF. CDR3 bases: TGTGCCAGCAGCCATCTAGCGGGAGCCGATACGCAGTATTTT.

The chain combines TRBV6-2 or TRBV6-3 with TRBJ2-3; maybe TRBD2 (6 bases). Trimming took 0 bases from V and 2 from J, leaving 15 bases between them. The length of the CDR3 is 17 residues. The germline V gene encodes CDR1 MNHEY and CDR2 SVGEGT. The DNA of the CDR3 is TGTGCCAGCAGTTACTCGACCCTGGCGGGGTTCACAGATACGCAGTATTTT. Amino acid sequence: CASSYSTLAGFTDTQYF.

The genes are TRBV30 and TRBJ1-4; D is uncertain. The V end lost 0 bases, the J end lost 0 bases, and 14 bases lay between the germline ends. The CDR3 sequence is 17 residues long. Germline CDR1 and CDR2: GTSNPN and SVGIG (reference sequence). Here the CDR3 DNA reads TGTGCCTGGAGTGTTCTTGGGGAGGTTGCAACTAATGAAAAACTGTTTTTT. This codes for CAWSVLGEVATNEKLFF.

The J gene is TRBJ1-2, the V gene TRBV9, with a tentative D call TRBD1 (5 bases). The CDR3 runs 14 residues. Germline loops: CDR1 SGDLS, CDR2 YYNGEE. Trimming shortened V by 4 bases and J by 4 bases, and 14 bases separated the two germline ends. DNA for the CDR3: TGTGCCAGCAGCAACCGGGGGATCGCCTATGGCTACACCTTC. Protein product: CASSNRGIAYGYTF.

This clone has only a few counts. The chain is built from TRBV6-6 and TRBJ2-7; no clear D. CDR1 and CDR2 (germline): MNHNY, SVGAGI (reference sequence). Trimming took 6 bases from V and 3 from J, leaving 12 bases between them. This CDR3 region has 13 residues. The CDR3 DNA is TGTGCCAGCAGCCTCAACAACCTCTACGAGCAGTACTTC. It codes for CASSLNNLYEQYF.

Here the CDR3 reads CASLGQGSTEAFF. The CDR3 DNA is TGTGCCAGCCTGGGACAGGGATCCACTGAAGCTTTCTTT. The V gene is TRBV28, the J gene TRBJ1-1; 9 bases fit TRBD1. J lost 4 bases, V lost 8 bases, and 5 bases had no gene match. The CDR3 has 13 residues. CDR1 MDHEN and CDR2 SYDVKM come from the germline V gene.

The chain employs TRBV6-4 and TRBJ2-1, with unresolved D. CDR3 size: 13 residues. Germline values: CDR1 MRHNA, CDR2 SNTAGT. The ends were cut back, 2 bases at V and 9 bases at J, with 11 bases in the middle. The CDR3 DNA follows: TGTGCCAGCAGTGACACAGAAGGTGGTGAGCAGTTCTTC. Protein product: CASSDTEGGEQFF.

J is TRBJ2-1 and V is TRBV7-2; D gene uncertain. CDR1 and CDR2 from the germline V gene are SGHTA and FQGNSA. CDR3 length: 11 amino acids. The V gene lost 6 bases and the J gene lost 8 bases, with 8 bases spanning the gap. CDR3 sequence reads: CASSYTDEQFF. The CDR3 DNA reads TGTGCCAGCAGTTATACAGATGAGCAGTTCTTC.

In this sample, this clone turned up a few times. The gene calls are TRBV30 and TRBJ2-1; 8 nucleotides line up with TRBD1. The CDR3 extends over 15 amino acids. Germline CDR1 GTSNPN, CDR2 SVGIG (reference sequence). V lost 1 base to trimming and J lost 4 bases; unmatched junction nucleotides: 6. Written as DNA, the CDR3 is TGTGCCTGGAGTGCCGGACAGGGTCCGTACAATGAGCAGTTCTTC. Its protein is CAWSAGQGPYNEQFF. The whole variable domain, remainder taken from reference TRBV30 and TRBJ2-1, is SQTIHQWPATLVQPVGSPLSLECTVEGTSNPNLYWYRQAAGRGLQLLFYSVGIGQISSEVPQNLSASRPQDRQFILSSKKLLLSDSGFYLCAWSAGQGPYNEQFFGPGTRLTVL.

The genes are TRBV9 and TRBJ2-2; 9 bases line up with TRBD1. The germline gives CDR1 SGDLS, CDR2 YYNGEE. Unmatched junction bases numbered 15, after V lost 3 bases and J lost 9 bases. The CDR3 has 17 amino acids. This CDR3 is CASSGESFRDRERELFF. DNA of the CDR3: TGTGCCAGCAGCGGCGAGAGCTTCCGGGACAGGGAAAGGGAGCTGTTTTTT.